This entry is about one T cell receptor beta chain. This clone has a single count. No cognate antigen has been identified for it. The record has no base qualities; no much larger clone is one base away. The source of the sample is a study of Ad26.COV2.S vaccination and SARS-CoV-2 variants (dated by TCRdb to the early 2020s). Notes on the research overall: Donors in the vaccine arm were drawn from COV1001, a phase I-IIa trial of Ad26.COV2.S in healthy adults that was multicentre, randomized, double-blind and placebo-controlled. Trial participants were randomized into five groups of five: low-dose or high-dose Ad26.COV2.S given once or twice, or placebo on both occasions. A total of 32 samples were included in the TCR-sequenced set, comprising around 19 Ad26.COV2.S vaccine recipients, 5 placebo recipients and 8 SARS-CoV-2 convalescent individuals. Sequencing of the TCRbeta repertoire served to evaluate the specificity and breadth of SARS-CoV-2-reactive T cell receptors following Ad26.COV2.S vaccination. Ad26.COV2.S was given intramuscularly at 5x10^10 or 1x10^11 viral particles, as a single shot or as two shots 56 days apart. Throughout the experiments and outcome assessment, investigators stayed blinded to trial group allocation. General study outcomes and caveats: It was noted by the authors that total T cell responses may have been underestimated by the TCR breadth and depth analyses. Spike-specific TCR breadth was higher in Ad26.COV2.S recipients than in placebo recipients (P = 0.0014). After vaccination, substantial breadth of spike-specific CD8+ and CD4+ T cell responses was reported. Comparing responses between vaccine doses or regimens was not something the study was powered to do. Vaccine and placebo recipients had similar non-spike TCR breadth, a finding consistent with the vaccine containing only spike.

The immunoSEQ Assay was the method used to sequence TCRbeta CDR3 regions. After extraction, genomic DNA underwent amplification by bias-controlled multiplex PCR, followed by high-throughput sequencing. On the authors' methods: To quantify the absolute abundance of every unique TCRbeta CDR3 region, sequences were collapsed and filtered. Usable DNA was measured by amplifying reference genes present in all nucleated cells, and TCRbeta template counts were normalized to that usable DNA to estimate T cell fraction. Repertoire TCRs were annotated as SARS-CoV-2-specific when V gene, CDR3 amino acid sequence and J gene were exactly matched to a known reactive TCR set. The reference SARS-CoV-2 TCR set was derived from MIRA and filtered for enrichment in COVID-19-positive ImmuneCODE repertoires, a step that removed public or cross-reactive TCRs. Using the MIRA antigens, annotated TCRs were further analysed by specific ORF or by position within an ORF. Breadth was defined as the number of annotated unique rearrangements divided by the total number of unique productive rearrangements, and depth was defined as the summed frequency of the annotated unique rearrangements. Two-sided Wilcoxon rank-sum tests were used to compare TCR breadth between groups. The table was pulled from immuneACCESS by TCRdb, which kept in-frame rearrangements only. Such tables lose some clones; where checked, under half of the loss comes from unresolved V genes, and the rest has no known cause. The V and J calls and the clone size are those of that table, but D and trimming were determined from the DNA. Counted in this sample were about 410,000 clones; 75% to 90% of them appeared once. The ten top clones hold 1.9% of the sample.

Reading the label with the study, this specimen's treatment or condition is: around 19 received Ad26.COV2.S at low or high dose, single or two shots; five or six received placebo; per-sample allocation not given. For vaccine and placebo recipients, the sequenced repertoires came from samples collected on day 63 after the first injection. Between 29 July and 7 August 2020, Cohort 1b enrolled fewer than 30 adults aged 18-55 years at one site in Boston, USA. As a vaccine, Ad26.COV2.S was a replication-incompetent adenovirus type 26 vector that expressed a prefusion-stabilized SARS-CoV-2 spike protein derived from the original Wuhan strain. The CDR3 goes from the cysteine to the phenylalanine over 14 residues. Left in the record is the CDR3 DNA by itself, 42 bases read in frame from the first base. CDR1 MNHEY and CDR2 SMNVEV were looked up in the germline V gene (reference sequence). V lost 7 bases and J lost 9 bases; the stretch between them is 21 bases long.

The receptor was isolated from a person aged 18-65 years who received the Ad26.COV2.S COVID-19 vaccine or a placebo. Sequencing used peripheral blood, obtained in a trial of Ad26.COV2.S vaccine versus placebo. This receptor chain uses TRBV27 and TRBJ1-1; TRBD1 is possibly the D segment (6 matching bases). The CDR3 sequence is CASKAEGGRSKAFF. The bases are TGTGCCAGCAAGGCGGAGGGGGGTCGGAGTAAAGCTTTCTTT.